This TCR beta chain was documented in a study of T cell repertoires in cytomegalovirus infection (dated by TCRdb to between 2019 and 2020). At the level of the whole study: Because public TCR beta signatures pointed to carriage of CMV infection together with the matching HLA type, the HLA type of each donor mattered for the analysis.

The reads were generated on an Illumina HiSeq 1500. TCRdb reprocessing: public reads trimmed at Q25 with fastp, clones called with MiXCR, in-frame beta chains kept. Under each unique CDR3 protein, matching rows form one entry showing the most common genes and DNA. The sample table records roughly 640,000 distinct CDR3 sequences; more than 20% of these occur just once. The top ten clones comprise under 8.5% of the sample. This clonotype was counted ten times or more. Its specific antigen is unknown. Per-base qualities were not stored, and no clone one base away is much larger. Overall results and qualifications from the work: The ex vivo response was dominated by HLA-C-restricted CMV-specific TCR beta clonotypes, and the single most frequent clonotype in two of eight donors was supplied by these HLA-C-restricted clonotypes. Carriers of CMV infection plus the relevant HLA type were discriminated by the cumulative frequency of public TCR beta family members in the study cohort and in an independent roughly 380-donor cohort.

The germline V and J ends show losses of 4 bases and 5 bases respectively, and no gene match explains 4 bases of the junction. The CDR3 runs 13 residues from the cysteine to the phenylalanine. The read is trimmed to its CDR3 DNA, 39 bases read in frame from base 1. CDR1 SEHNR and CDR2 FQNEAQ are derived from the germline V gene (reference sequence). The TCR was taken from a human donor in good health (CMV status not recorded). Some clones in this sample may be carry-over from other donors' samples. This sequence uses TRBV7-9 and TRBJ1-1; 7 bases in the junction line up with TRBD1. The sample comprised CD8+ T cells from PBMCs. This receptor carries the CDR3 CASSWVQGTEAFF. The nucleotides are TGTGCCAGCAGCTGGGTACAGGGGACTGAAGCTTTCTTT.